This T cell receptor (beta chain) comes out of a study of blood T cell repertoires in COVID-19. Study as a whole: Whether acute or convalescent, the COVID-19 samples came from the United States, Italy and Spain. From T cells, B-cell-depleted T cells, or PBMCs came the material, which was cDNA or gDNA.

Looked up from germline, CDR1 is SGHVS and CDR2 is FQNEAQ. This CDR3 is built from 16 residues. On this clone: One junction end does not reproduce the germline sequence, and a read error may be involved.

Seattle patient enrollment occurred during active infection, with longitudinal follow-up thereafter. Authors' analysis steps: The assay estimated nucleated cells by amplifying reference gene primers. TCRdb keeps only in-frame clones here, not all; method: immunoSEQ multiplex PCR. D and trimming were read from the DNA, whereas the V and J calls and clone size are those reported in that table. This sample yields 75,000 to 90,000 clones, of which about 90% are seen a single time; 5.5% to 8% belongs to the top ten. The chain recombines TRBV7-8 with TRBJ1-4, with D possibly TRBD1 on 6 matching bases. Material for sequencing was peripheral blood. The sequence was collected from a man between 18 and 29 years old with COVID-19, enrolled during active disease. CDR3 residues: CASSSGTFRWGEKLLF. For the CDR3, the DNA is TGTGCCAGCAGCAGTGGGACATTTCGCTGGGGTGAAAAACTGCTTTTT.